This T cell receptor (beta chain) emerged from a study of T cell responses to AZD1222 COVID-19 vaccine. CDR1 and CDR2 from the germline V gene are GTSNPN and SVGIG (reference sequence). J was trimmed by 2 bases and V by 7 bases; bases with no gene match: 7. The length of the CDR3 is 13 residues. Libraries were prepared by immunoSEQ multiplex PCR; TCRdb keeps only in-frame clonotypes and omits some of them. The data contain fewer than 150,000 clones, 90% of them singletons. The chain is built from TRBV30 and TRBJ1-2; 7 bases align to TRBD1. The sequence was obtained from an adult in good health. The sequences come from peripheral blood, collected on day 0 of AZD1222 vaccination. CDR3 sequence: CASPGDSNYGYTF. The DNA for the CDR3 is TGTGCCTCCCCCGGGGACAGCAACTATGGCTACACCTTC.